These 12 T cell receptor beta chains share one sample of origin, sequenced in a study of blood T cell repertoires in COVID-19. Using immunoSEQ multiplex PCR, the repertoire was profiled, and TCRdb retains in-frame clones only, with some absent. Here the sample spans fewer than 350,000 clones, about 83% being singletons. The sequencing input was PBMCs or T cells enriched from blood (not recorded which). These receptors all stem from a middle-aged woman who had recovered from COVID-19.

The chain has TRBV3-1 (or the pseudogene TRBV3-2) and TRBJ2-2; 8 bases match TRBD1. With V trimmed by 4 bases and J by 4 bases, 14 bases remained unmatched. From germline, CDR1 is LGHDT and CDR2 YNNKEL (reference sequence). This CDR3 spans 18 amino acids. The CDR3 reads CASSRSSPGQGGTGELFF. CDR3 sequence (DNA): TGTGCCAGCAGCCGCTCCAGCCCCGGACAGGGAGGCACCGGGGAGCTGTTTTTT.

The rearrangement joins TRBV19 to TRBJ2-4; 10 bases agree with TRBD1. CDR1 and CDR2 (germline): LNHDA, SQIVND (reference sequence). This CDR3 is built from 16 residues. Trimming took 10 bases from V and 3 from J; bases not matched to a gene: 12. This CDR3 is CATRQGASLDKNIQYF. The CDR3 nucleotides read TGTGCCACACGACAGGGGGCCTCATTAGACAAAAACATTCAGTACTTC. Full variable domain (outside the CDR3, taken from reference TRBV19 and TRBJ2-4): DGGITQSPKYLFRKEGQNVTLSCEQNLNHDAMYWYRQDPGQGLRLIYYSQIVNDFQKGDIAEGYSVSREKKESFPLTVTSAQKNPTAFYLCATRQGASLDKNIQYFGAGTRLSVL.

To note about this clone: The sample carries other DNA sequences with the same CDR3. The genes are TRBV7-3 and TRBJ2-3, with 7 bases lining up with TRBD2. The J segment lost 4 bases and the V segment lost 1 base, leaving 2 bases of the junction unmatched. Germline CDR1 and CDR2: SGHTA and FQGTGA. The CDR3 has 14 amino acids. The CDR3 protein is CASSLSGSSDTQYF. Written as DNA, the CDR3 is TGTGCCAGCAGCTTAAGCGGGAGCTCAGATACGCAGTATTTT.

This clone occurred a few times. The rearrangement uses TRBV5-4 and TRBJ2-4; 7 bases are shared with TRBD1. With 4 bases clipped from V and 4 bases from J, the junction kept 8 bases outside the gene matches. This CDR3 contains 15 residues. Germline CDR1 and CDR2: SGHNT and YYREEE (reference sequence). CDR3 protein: CASSDPGTEKNIQYF. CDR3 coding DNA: TGTGCCAGCAGCGACCCCGGGACAGAAAAAAACATTCAGTACTTC.

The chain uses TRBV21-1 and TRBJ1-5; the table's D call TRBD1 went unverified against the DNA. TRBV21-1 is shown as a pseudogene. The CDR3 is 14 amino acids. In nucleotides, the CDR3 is TGTGCCAGCAGAGATCGTGGGGGCGGGCAGCCCCAGCATTTT. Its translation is CASRDRGGGQPQHF.

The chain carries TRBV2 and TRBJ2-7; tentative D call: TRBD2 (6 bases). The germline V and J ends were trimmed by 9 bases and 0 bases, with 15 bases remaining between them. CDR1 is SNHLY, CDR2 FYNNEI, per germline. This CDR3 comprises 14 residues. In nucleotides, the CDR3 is TGTGCCAGTAGAAAGCGGGTCAGCTCCTACGAGCAGTACTTC. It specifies CASRKRVSSYEQYF.

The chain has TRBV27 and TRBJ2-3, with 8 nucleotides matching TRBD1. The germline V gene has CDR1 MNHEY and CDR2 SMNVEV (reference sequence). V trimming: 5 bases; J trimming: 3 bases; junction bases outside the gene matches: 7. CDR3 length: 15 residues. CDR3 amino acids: CASSPRTGFTDTQYF. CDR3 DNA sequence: TGTGCCAGCAGTCCACGGACAGGGTTTACAGATACGCAGTATTTT.

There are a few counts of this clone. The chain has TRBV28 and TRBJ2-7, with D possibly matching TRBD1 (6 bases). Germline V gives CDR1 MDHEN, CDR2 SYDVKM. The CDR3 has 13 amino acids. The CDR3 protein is CAHSGTLSYEQYF. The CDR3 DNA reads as TGTGCACACTCCGGGACACTATCCTACGAGCAGTACTTC.

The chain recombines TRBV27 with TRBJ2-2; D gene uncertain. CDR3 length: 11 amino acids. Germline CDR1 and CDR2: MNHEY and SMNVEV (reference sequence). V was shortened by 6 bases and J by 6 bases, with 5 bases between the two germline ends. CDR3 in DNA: TGTGCCAGCAGCGAGTCCGGGGAGCTGTTTTTT. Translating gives CASSESGELFF.

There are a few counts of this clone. The CDR3 loop reads CASSGAPPGTLHF. Here the CDR3 DNA reads TGTGCCAGCAGCGGGGCCCCACCAGGGACCCTCCACTTT. This rearrangement joins TRBV9 to TRBJ1-6, with D tentatively TRBD1 (5 bases). Per the germline V gene, CDR1 is SGDLS and CDR2 is YYNGEE. The length of the CDR3 is 13 residues. The V and J ends lost 3 bases and 14 bases respectively, with 15 bases between them. The full variable domain, in which reference TRBV9 and TRBJ1-6 provide the parts outside the CDR3, is DSGVTQTPKHLITATGQRVTLRCSPRSGDLSVYWYQQSLDQGLQFLIQYYNGEERAKGNILERFSAQQFPDLHSELNLSSLELGDSALYFCASSGAPPGTLHFGNGTRLTVT.

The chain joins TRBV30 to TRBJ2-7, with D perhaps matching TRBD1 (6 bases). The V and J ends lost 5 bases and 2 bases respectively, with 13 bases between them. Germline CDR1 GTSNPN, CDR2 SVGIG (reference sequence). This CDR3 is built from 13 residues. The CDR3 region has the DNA TGTGCCTGGGACTTAGGACAGCCCTACGAGCAGTACTTC. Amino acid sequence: CAWDLGQPYEQYF.

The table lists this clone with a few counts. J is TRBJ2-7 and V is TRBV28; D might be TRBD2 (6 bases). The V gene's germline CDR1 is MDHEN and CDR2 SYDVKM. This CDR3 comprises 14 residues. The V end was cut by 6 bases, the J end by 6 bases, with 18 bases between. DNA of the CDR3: TGTGCCAGCAGACCCACCGGGACTTCCCGCGAGCAGTACTTC. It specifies CASRPTGTSREQYF.